This passage covers 8 T cell receptor beta chains from one sample sequenced in a study of cytomegalovirus exposure and HLA in healthy donors. The study ran its PCR with 60 Vbeta and 13 Jbeta primers. Some clones are missing from TCRdb's copy, which holds only in-frame ones; the method was immunoSEQ multiplex PCR. Altogether roughly 180,000 clones are present, roughly 85% being singletons, with the ten largest covering about 9.3%. Sequences were obtained from PBMCs. The source is a man aged 18 to 29 in good health and CMV-seropositive.

This chain links TRBV5-1 with TRBJ1-4, with TRBD1 matching 7 bases. CDR3 length equals 14 residues. The germline gives CDR1 SGHRS, CDR2 YFSETQ. Unmatched junction bases numbered 6, after V lost 2 bases and J lost 8 bases. CDR3 residues: CASSFSGGPEKLFF. CDR3 sequence (DNA): TGCGCCAGCAGCTTTTCAGGGGGTCCCGAAAAACTGTTTTTT.

V and J are TRBV5-1 and TRBJ1-1, with a possible D match to TRBD1 (5 bases). Trimming removed 4 bases from V and 4 bases from J, with 11 bases in between. The germline V gene has CDR1 SGHRS and CDR2 YFSETQ. The CDR3 is 13 residues long. The CDR3 protein is CASSIRQSTEAFF. Written as DNA, the CDR3 is TGCGCCAGCAGCATACGACAGAGCACTGAAGCTTTCTTT.

The chain links TRBV6-5 to TRBJ2-1; TRBD2 aligns across 8 bases. The germline CDR1 and CDR2 sequences are MNHEY and SVGAGI. Trimming took 2 bases from V and 6 from J; bases not matched to a gene: 9. This CDR3 spans 16 amino acids. CDR3 loop: CASSYESGTSLNEQFF. For the CDR3, the DNA is TGTGCCAGCAGTTACGAGTCCGGGACTAGTCTCAATGAGCAGTTCTTC.

The V gene is TRBV30, the J gene TRBJ2-3, with 7 bases identical to TRBD2. This CDR3 has 12 amino acids. Per the germline V gene, CDR1 is GTSNPN and CDR2 is SVGIG (reference sequence). Trimming took 5 bases from V and 14 from J; bases not matched to a gene: 13. As DNA, the CDR3 is TGTGCCTGGTATGGGGAGGGGTCCCCCTTGTATTTT. It encodes CAWYGEGSPLYF. Together with reference TRBV30 and TRBJ2-3, the CDR3 gives the full variable domain: SQTIHQWPATLVQPVGSPLSLECTVEGTSNPNLYWYRQAAGRGLQLLFYSVGIGQISSEVPQNLSASRPQDRQFILSSKKLLLSDSGFYLCAWYGEGSPLYFGPGTRLTVL.

This clone was detected only a few times. The rearrangement joins TRBV7-9 to TRBJ2-7; D uncertain. Germline lookup yields CDR1 SEHNR and CDR2 FQNEAQ (reference sequence). This CDR3 is 16 amino acids long. Trimming removed 0 bases at V and 0 bases at J, with 12 bases between. CDR3 loop: CASSLARSQNSYEQYF. The CDR3 DNA sequence: TGTGCCAGCAGCTTAGCCAGGTCGCAGAACTCCTACGAGCAGTACTTC.

This clone appeared a single time. This rearrangement joins TRBV7-8 to TRBJ1-1, with D possibly being TRBD1 (5 bases). This CDR3 contains 16 residues. Trimming removed 5 bases at V and 1 base at J, with 17 bases between. The V gene's germline CDR1 is SGHVS and CDR2 FQNEAQ. The CDR3 DNA reads as TGTGCCAGCAGCGCCTACAGGTTCGTGGGGAACACTGAAGCTTTCTTT. Amino acid sequence: CASSAYRFVGNTEAFF.

The CDR3 protein is CAWRPGGTVGELFF. The DNA of the CDR3 is TGTGCCTGGAGGCCTGGAGGGACGGTCGGGGAGCTGTTTTTT. The V call is TRBV30, the J call TRBJ2-2; weak D call: TRBD2 (6 bases). CDR1 and CDR2 from the germline V gene are GTSNPN and SVGIG (reference sequence). The germline V and J ends were trimmed by 3 bases and 7 bases, with 15 bases remaining between them. The CDR3 sequence is 14 residues long. Variable domain in full (rest from reference TRBV30 and TRBJ2-2): SQTIHQWPATLVQPVGSPLSLECTVEGTSNPNLYWYRQAAGRGLQLLFYSVGIGQISSEVPQNLSASRPQDRQFILSSKKLLLSDSGFYLCAWRPGGTVGELFFGEGSRLTVL.

The J gene is TRBJ2-1, the V gene TRBV9; perhaps TRBD1 as D (6 bases). The CDR3 contains 15 residues. V was clipped by 5 bases and J by 3 bases, with 15 bases between them. CDR1 is SGDLS, CDR2 YYNGEE, per germline. CDR3: CASSAGTLNYNEQFF. In DNA, the CDR3 is TGTGCCAGCAGTGCCGGGACACTCAACTACAATGAGCAGTTCTTC.